Shown below are 21 T cell receptor beta chains from a single sample sequenced in a study of OX40 agonist ivuxolimab in advanced cancers. Libraries were prepared by immunoSEQ multiplex PCR; TCRdb keeps only in-frame clonotypes and omits some of them. The sample lists 80,000 to 130,000 clones; about nine tenths were seen once. The sequencing here drew on CD4+ or CD8+ T cells sorted from blood, taken in a trial of the OX40 agonist ivuxolimab. The receptors come from an adult with an advanced solid tumor such as melanoma, head and neck, liver or kidney cancer.

The chain couples TRBV15 to TRBJ1-1; D is ambiguous. CDR1 and CDR2 from the germline V gene are LNHNV and YYDKDF (reference sequence). Trimming removed 3 bases at V and 1 base at J, with 9 bases between. There are 14 residues in the CDR3. The chain's CDR3 is CATSRRGTNTEAFF. The CDR3 DNA follows: TGTGCCACCAGCAGGCGAGGAACGAACACTGAAGCTTTCTTT.

The rearrangement joins TRBV19 to TRBJ2-5, with D maybe TRBD1 (5 bases). The DNA end lines up better with TRBJ2-7; the J call may be wrong. There are 12 residues in the CDR3. The germline V gene encodes CDR1 LNHDA and CDR2 SQIVND (reference sequence). The CDR3 spells CASSMHRYEQYF. CDR3 nucleotide sequence: TGTGCCAGTAGTATGCACAGGTACGAGCAGTACTTC.

This chain uses TRBV4-2 with TRBJ1-6; D unclear. V was pared by 0 bases and J by 0 bases, with 6 bases between. Germline lookup yields CDR1 LGHNA and CDR2 YNFKEQ. The CDR3 is 16 amino acids. The CDR3: CASSQDQSSYNSPLHF. CDR3 in DNA: TGTGCCAGCAGCCAAGACCAGAGCTCCTATAATTCACCCCTCCACTTT.

The chain combines TRBV28 with TRBJ1-2; the D is unclear. Germline CDR1 reads MDHEN; CDR2 reads SYDVKM. The V gene lost 2 bases and the J gene lost 8 bases, with 15 bases spanning the gap. CDR3 length: 14 residues. CDR3 DNA: TGTGCCAGCAGTTTAGGGCTGCGGATAGGCGGCTACACCTTC. The encoded protein is CASSLGLRIGGYTF.

The chain is built from TRBV4-1 and TRBJ2-3; D might be TRBD1 (6 bases). Trimming shortened V by 3 bases and J by 2 bases, and 6 bases separated the two germline ends. CDR1 and CDR2 (germline): MGHRA, YSYEKL. CDR3 length: 13 residues. The CDR3: CASSQGATDTQYF. Here the CDR3 DNA reads TGCGCCAGCAGCCAGGGGGCCACAGATACGCAGTATTTT.

The genes are TRBV7-3 and TRBJ2-3; 7 nucleotides agree with TRBD2. This CDR3 is built from 17 residues. Trimming cost V 1 base and J 2 bases; bases outside gene matches: 9. CDR1 and CDR2 (germline): SGHTA, FQGTGA. The CDR3 DNA reads TGTGCCAGCAGCTTAAAAGGGGCTAGCGGCTCCACAGATACGCAGTATTTT. This codes for CASSLKGASGSTDTQYF.

The chain combines TRBV4-1 with TRBJ2-7; no firm D call. V was pared by 1 base and J by 3 bases, with 7 bases between. CDR3 length equals 13 residues. Germline V lookup: CDR1 MGHRA, CDR2 YSYEKL. The CDR3 nucleotides read TGCGCCAGCAGCCAAGTAGGATTCTACGAGCAGTACTTC. Translated, it gives CASSQVGFYEQYF.

The V and J genes are TRBV7-2 and TRBJ1-4; D remains unclear. The V gene's germline CDR1 is SGHTA and CDR2 FQGNSA. V was trimmed by 2 bases and J by 8 bases, leaving 12 bases between them. The CDR3 covers 14 residues. The CDR3 reads CASSLQGKGEKLFF. In DNA form, the CDR3 reads TGTGCCAGCAGCTTACAAGGGAAGGGAGAAAAACTGTTTTTT.

V gene TRBV19 combines with J gene TRBJ2-2; 8 bases line up with TRBD2. This CDR3 is built from 15 residues. V dropped 7 bases and J dropped 2; count of bases not matched to a gene: 6. Germline lookup yields CDR1 LNHDA and CDR2 SQIVND (reference sequence). The CDR3 reads CASTKRERNTGELFF. Written as DNA, the CDR3 is TGTGCCAGTACAAAGCGGGAGCGAAACACCGGGGAGCTGTTTTTT.

This sequence joins TRBV21-1 and TRBJ2-2; TRBD1 was called by the table and not checked on the DNA. TRBV21-1 is a pseudogene locus. The CDR3 runs 16 residues. CDR3 DNA sequence: TGTGCCAGCAGCATACAGGGTGGAGTGAACACCGGGGAGCTGTTTTTT. It is translated as CASSIQGGVNTGELFF.

The chain combines TRBV7-2 with TRBJ2-7; 9 bases align to TRBD1. CDR1 is SGHTA, CDR2 FQGNSA, per germline. Trimming took 7 bases from V and 5 from J; bases not matched to a gene: 9. CDR3 size: 14 residues. The CDR3 here is CASTQGAGVNEQYF. The CDR3 region has the DNA TGTGCCAGCACACAGGGGGCGGGAGTCAACGAGCAGTACTTC.

The rearrangement joins TRBV7-2 to TRBJ1-1; unclear D gene. The CDR3 sequence is 13 residues long. The V gene lost 3 bases and the J gene lost 0 bases, with 5 bases spanning the gap. Germline V lookup: CDR1 SGHTA, CDR2 FQGNSA. Written as DNA, the CDR3 is TGTGCCAGCAGCTTCGGATTGAACACTGAAGCTTTCTTT. This sequence encodes CASSFGLNTEAFF.

The J gene is TRBJ2-1, the V gene TRBV15; possible D gene TRBD2, 6 bases. The CDR3 covers 15 residues. Germline V CDR1 and CDR2: LNHNV, YYDKDF (reference sequence). V was clipped by 0 bases and J by 5 bases, with 11 bases between them. The CDR3 DNA is TGTGCCACCAGCAGAGATGTGGGGACTCACAATGAGCAGTTCTTC. This sequence encodes CATSRDVGTHNEQFF.

The rearrangement joins TRBV5-4 to TRBJ1-2; possible D gene TRBD1, 5 bases. The V end lost 4 bases, the J end lost 4 bases, and 17 bases lay between the germline ends. The germline V gene has CDR1 SGHNT and CDR2 YYREEE (reference sequence). The CDR3 contains 15 residues. The CDR3 sequence: CASSPGASGTYGYTF. CDR3 sequence (DNA): TGTGCCAGCAGCCCCGGCGCGTCGGGGACCTATGGCTACACCTTC. Complete variable domain (other parts from reference TRBV5-4 and TRBJ1-2): ETGVTQSPTHLIKTRGQQVTLRCSSQSGHNTVSWYQQALGQGPQFIFQYYREEENGRGNFPPRFSGLQFPNYSSELNVNALELDDSALYLCASSPGASGTYGYTFGSGTRLTVV.

J is TRBJ2-1 and V is TRBV9, with 14 bases fitting TRBD2. Looked up from germline, CDR1 is SGDLS and CDR2 is YYNGEE. The CDR3 covers 16 residues. The ends lost 0 bases at V and 4 bases at J; junction bases unmatched: 0. The CDR3 protein is CASSVGLAGGYNEQFF. The DNA for the CDR3 is TGTGCCAGCAGCGTAGGACTAGCGGGAGGGTACAATGAGCAGTTCTTC.

The CDR3 spells CASSRQGAYEQYF. The DNA for the CDR3 is TGTGCCAGCTCACGGCAGGGGGCCTACGAGCAGTACTTC. The V and J genes are TRBV18 and TRBJ2-7; 7 nucleotides match TRBD1. Germline V lookup: CDR1 KGHSH, CDR2 LQKENI. V shed 4 bases, J shed 2 bases, and the junction held 2 bases outside the gene matches. The CDR3 consists of 13 residues.

This chain connects TRBV16 to TRBJ2-3, with TRBD2 as a possible D gene (6 bases). This CDR3 spans 15 amino acids. Germline V lookup: CDR1 KGHSY, CDR2 FQNENV. Trimming took off 4 bases at V and 3 bases at J, with 14 bases between the two ends. CDR3 protein: CASSPAGSGTDTQYF. CDR3 DNA sequence: TGTGCCAGCAGCCCAGCCGGGAGTGGTACAGATACGCAGTATTTT.

This chain links TRBV7-9 with TRBJ2-1, with TRBD1 matching 10 bases. Germline values: CDR1 SEHNR, CDR2 FQNEAQ (reference sequence). Losses at the gene ends were 5 bases for V and 7 bases for J; bases not matched to a gene: 17. The CDR3 runs 18 residues. The CDR3 loop reads CASSQGFLGTGARNEQFF. The DNA for the CDR3 is TGTGCCAGCAGCCAAGGGTTCCTCGGGACAGGGGCTCGAAATGAGCAGTTCTTC.

The chain has TRBV25-1 and TRBJ1-1; TRBD1 is a possible D gene (6 bases). CDR1 is MGHDK and CDR2 is SYGVNS in the germline V gene. The CDR3 is 11 amino acids. With 4 bases removed from V and 10 bases from J, the gap between germline ends came to 10 bases. The DNA for the CDR3 is TGTGCCAGCAGTGTTTTAGGGGGAGCTTTCTTT. It translates to CASSVLGGAFF.

This rearrangement joins TRBV11-2 to TRBJ2-7; maybe TRBD1 (6 bases). Trimming removed 4 bases from V and 2 bases from J, with 21 bases in between. The CDR3 covers 17 residues. Germline V gene lookup returns CDR1 SGHAT and CDR2 FQNNGV. For the CDR3, the DNA is TGTGCCAGCAGCTCCCGGGTGGGGGCAGGGTCGACCTACGAGCAGTACTTC. Translating gives CASSSRVGAGSTYEQYF.

The J gene is TRBJ1-6, the V gene TRBV7-2; 7 bases match TRBD1. V trimming: 1 base; J trimming: 9 bases; junction bases outside the gene matches: 6. Germline values: CDR1 SGHTA, CDR2 FQGNSA. This CDR3 contains 15 residues. CDR3 sequence (DNA): TGTGCCAGCAGCTTAGGAAGGGGGCAGAGTTCACCCCTCCACTTT. It codes for CASSLGRGQSSPLHF.